This T cell receptor (beta chain) was obtained from a study of blood T cell repertoires in COVID-19. This CDR3 has 17 amino acids. CDR1 is KGHSH and CDR2 is LQKENI in the germline V gene. V was cut by 2 bases and J by 1 base, with 16 bases left in between. Profiling relied on immunoSEQ multiplex PCR, and the TCRdb table lists in-frame clones only, not all of them. The sample shows about 670,000 clones, about 87% of them seen only once. This chain uses TRBV18 with TRBJ2-3, with a weak D call TRBD2 (6 bases). The receptor comes from a woman aged 18-29 years with acute or convalescent COVID-19. Sequencing was carried out using peripheral blood. In DNA form, the CDR3 reads TGTGCCAGCTCACCAAGACCAACACGCGGGGGCACAGATACGCAGTATTTT. Its translation is CASSPRPTRGGTDTQYF.